Presented here are 5 T cell receptor beta chains from one specimen sequenced in a study of blood T cell repertoires in COVID-19 (TCRdb year 2020). Library method: the immunoSEQ multiplex PCR assay. TCRdb retrieved this table from immuneACCESS and kept in-frame rearrangements only. Not all clones are present; in checked studies, unresolved V genes account for under half, and no reason is known for the remainder. The sample table shows 150,000 or so clones, and roughly 87% are seen once. 3.5% to 4.5% of the sample belongs to the ten largest clones. What was sequenced was PBMCs or T cells enriched from blood (not recorded which). These receptor sequences come from a woman in her 40s who had been exposed to COVID-19.

The V and J genes are TRBV19 and TRBJ1-3; D is unclear. The CDR3 has 15 residues. Germline V gene data show CDR1 as LNHDA and CDR2 as SQIVND (reference sequence). V lost 7 bases to trimming and J lost 7 bases, with 20 bases between them. The CDR3 loop is CASTYSRHPENTIYF. CDR3 coding DNA: TGTGCCAGTACCTATAGTAGGCACCCGGAGAACACCATATATTTT.

This clone was seen a handful of times. The CDR3 bases are TGCGCCAGCAGCCAAGATACTAGGGCGAATGAGCAGTTCTTC. Translated, it gives CASSQDTRANEQFF. The rearrangement uses TRBV4-3 and TRBJ2-1; TRBD2 might be the D (5 bases). V was shortened by 0 bases and J by 7 bases, with 10 bases between the two germline ends. This CDR3 is built from 14 residues. Germline CDR1 reads LGHNA; CDR2 reads YSLEER.

The V and J genes are TRBV5-1 and TRBJ2-5; 9 bases line up with TRBD1. CDR1 is SGHRS and CDR2 is YFSETQ in the germline V gene. The CDR3 runs 16 residues. V shed 4 bases, J shed 7 bases, and the junction held 14 bases outside the gene matches. This CDR3 is CASSPTEGTGFGTQYF. In DNA form, the CDR3 reads TGCGCCAGCAGCCCGACCGAGGGGACAGGGTTTGGGACCCAGTACTTC.

This clone was seen only a few times. The V call is TRBV6-6, the J call TRBJ2-7; D remains unclear. There are 15 residues in the CDR3. The ends were cut back, 4 bases at V and 1 base at J, with 14 bases in the middle. Germline CDR1 reads MNHNY; CDR2 reads SVGAGI (reference sequence). Written as DNA, the CDR3 is TGTGCCAGCAGTTGGAGCCCGACGGTGTCCTACGAGCAGTACTTC. Translating it yields CASSWSPTVSYEQYF.

This chain links TRBV10-3 with TRBJ1-2; 8 bases are shared with TRBD1. The trim removed 5 bases at V and 1 base at J, leaving 3 bases unmatched. Per germline, CDR1 ENHRY and CDR2 SYGVKD. CDR3 size: 14 residues. CDR3 amino acids: CAISLDRVNYGYTF. The CDR3 DNA is TGTGCCATCAGTTTGGACAGGGTTAACTATGGCTACACCTTC.